This T cell receptor (beta chain) was identified during a study of blood T cell repertoires in COVID-19. Study as a whole: T cells, B-cell-depleted T cells, or PBMCs provided the cDNA or gDNA that served as material.

Here immunoSEQ multiplex PCR was the method, and the copy in TCRdb shows in-frame clones only, minus some. The data show some 200,000 clones, roughly 86% seen once. This CDR3 spans 17 amino acids. Germline lookup yields CDR1 SNHLY and CDR2 FYNNEI. Trimming took 3 bases from V and 0 from J, leaving 15 bases between them. The sequence was collected from a man younger than 30 with acute COVID-19. The chain links TRBV2 to TRBJ1-5; D is uncertain. The source material was PBMCs or T cells enriched from blood (not recorded which). This CDR3 reads CASSDPAGDYSNQPQHF. In DNA form, the CDR3 reads TGTGCCAGCAGTGATCCGGCAGGCGATTATAGCAATCAGCCCCAGCATTTT.